This T cell receptor (beta chain) appears in the sequencing data of a study of blood T cell repertoires in COVID-19. This clone was observed a few times. The protocol was immunoSEQ multiplex PCR, while the TCRdb copy is restricted to in-frame clones and leaves out a portion. The sample has approximately 200,000 clones; 86% are singletons. V lost 7 bases and J lost 3; bases outside the gene matches: 5. The CDR3 spans 14 residues. Per the germline V gene, CDR1 is MNHEY and CDR2 is SVGAGI. The sequenced material came from PBMCs or T cells enriched from blood (not recorded which). The chain combines TRBV6-5 with TRBJ2-2, with 7 bases lining up with TRBD1. The TCR comes from a woman in her twenties or thirties who had been exposed to COVID-19. In DNA form, the CDR3 reads TGTGCCAGCATGGGACAGTCGCACACCGGGGAGCTGTTTTTT. It specifies CASMGQSHTGELFF.